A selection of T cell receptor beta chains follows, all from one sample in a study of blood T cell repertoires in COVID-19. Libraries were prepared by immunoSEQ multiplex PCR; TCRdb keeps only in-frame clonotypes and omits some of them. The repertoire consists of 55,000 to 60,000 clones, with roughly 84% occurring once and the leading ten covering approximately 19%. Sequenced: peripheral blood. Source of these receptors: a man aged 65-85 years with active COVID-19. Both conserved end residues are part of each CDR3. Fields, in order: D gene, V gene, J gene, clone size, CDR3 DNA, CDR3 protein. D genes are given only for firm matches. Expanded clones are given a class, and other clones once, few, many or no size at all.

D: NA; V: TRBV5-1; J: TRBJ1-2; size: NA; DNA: TGCGCCAGCAGCTTGGACAGGGACTATGGCTACACCTTC; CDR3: CASSLDRDYGYTF
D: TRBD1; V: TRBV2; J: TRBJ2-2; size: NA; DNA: TGTGCCAGTTCTGGACAGGGGGCGAACACCGGGGAGCTGTTTTTT; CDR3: CASSGQGANTGELFF
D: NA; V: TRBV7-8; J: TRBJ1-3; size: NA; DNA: TGTGCCAGCAGCCCATCCAGAAACACCATATATTTT; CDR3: CASSPSRNTIYF
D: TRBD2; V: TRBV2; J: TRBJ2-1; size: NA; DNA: TGTGCCAGCAGGCGGACTAGCGGTGGTGAGCAGTTCTTC; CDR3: CASRRTSGGEQFF
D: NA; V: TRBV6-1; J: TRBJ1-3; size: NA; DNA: TGTGCCAGCAGTGAAGTGGGGCGGAACTCTGGAAACACCATATATTTT; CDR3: CASSEVGRNSGNTIYF
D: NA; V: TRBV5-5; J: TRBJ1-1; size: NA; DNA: TGTGCCAGCAGCTTGTACGGGGTGAAGAACACTGAAGCTTTCTTT; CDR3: CASSLYGVKNTEAFF
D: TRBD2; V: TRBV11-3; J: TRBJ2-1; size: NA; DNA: TGTGCCAGCAGCCCCGGACTAGCGGGAAGGCCGAATGAGCAGTTCTTC; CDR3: CASSPGLAGRPNEQFF
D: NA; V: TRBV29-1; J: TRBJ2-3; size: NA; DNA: TGCAGCGCTGGCGGGCGGGTGGGTACAGATACGCAGTATTTT; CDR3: CSAGGRVGTDTQYF
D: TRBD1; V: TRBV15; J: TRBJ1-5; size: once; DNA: TGTGCCACCAGCAGAACGACAGGGGGCGGCAATCAGCCCCAGCATTTT; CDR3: CATSRTTGGGNQPQHF
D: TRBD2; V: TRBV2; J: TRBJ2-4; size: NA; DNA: TGTGCCAGCAGGGCTAGCGGGAATGAGGTCATTCAGTACTTC; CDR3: CASRASGNEVIQYF
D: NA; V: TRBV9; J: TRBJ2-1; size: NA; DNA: TGTGCCAGCAGCCCCCGTGAGAGATCCTACAATGAGCAGTTCTTC; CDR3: CASSPRERSYNEQFF
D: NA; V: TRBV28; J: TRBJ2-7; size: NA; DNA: TGTGCCAGCAGTGAGACGTACAGGGACTACGAGCAGTACTTC; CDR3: CASSETYRDYEQYF
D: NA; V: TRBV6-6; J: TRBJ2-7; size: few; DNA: TGTGCCAGTTTCAGGGGTAGGGGCTACGAGCAGTACTTC; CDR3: CASFRGRGYEQYF
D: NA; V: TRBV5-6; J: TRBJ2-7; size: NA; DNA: TGTGCCAGCAGCTTGGGCCGAGGGTTGTACGAGCAGTACTTC; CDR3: CASSLGRGLYEQYF
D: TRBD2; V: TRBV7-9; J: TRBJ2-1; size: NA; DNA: TGTGCCAGCAGCTTAGCCCTAGCGGGGGCCTACAATGAGCAGTTCTTC; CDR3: CASSLALAGAYNEQFF
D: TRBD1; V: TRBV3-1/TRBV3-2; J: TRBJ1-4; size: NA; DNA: TGTGCCAGCAGACCCGACAGGGGCAATGAAAAACTGTTTTTT; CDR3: CASRPDRGNEKLFF
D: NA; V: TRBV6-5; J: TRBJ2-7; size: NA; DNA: TGTGCCAGCAAGAGGACAGCTCAGAGCTCCTACGAGCAGTACTTC; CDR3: CASKRTAQSSYEQYF
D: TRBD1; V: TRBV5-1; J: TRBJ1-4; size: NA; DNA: TGCGCCAGCAGCTTGGAAGGGACAGGGGCCCTTTTTAATGAAAAACTGTTTTTT; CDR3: CASSLEGTGALFNEKLFF
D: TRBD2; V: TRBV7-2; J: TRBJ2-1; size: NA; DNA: TGTGCCAGCAGGCCCCTGCGGGAGCAGACCTACAATGAGCAGTTCTTC; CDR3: CASRPLREQTYNEQFF
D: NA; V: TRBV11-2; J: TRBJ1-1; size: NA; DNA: TGTGCCAGCAGCTTATTGACAGATCACACTGAAGCTTTCTTT; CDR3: CASSLLTDHTEAFF
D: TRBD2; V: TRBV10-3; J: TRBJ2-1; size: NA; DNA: TGTGCCATCAGTCAGGGACTAGCGGTGAACAATGAGCAGTTCTTC; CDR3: CAISQGLAVNNEQFF
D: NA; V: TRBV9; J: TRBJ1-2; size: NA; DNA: TGTGCCAGCAGCGCCGGAAAACTCTTCGGACTGATTAATAGCTACACCTTC; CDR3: CASSAGKLFGLINSYTF
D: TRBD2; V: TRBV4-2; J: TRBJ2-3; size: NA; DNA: TGTGCCAGCAGCCAAGCCCCTAGCGGGTGGACAGATACGCAGTATTTT; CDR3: CASSQAPSGWTDTQYF
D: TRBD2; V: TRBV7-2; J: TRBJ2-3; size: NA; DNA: TGTGCCAGCAGCCTCAGGACTAGCGGGAGCATAGATACGCAGTATTTT; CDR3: CASSLRTSGSIDTQYF
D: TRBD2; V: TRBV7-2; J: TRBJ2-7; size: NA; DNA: TGTGCCAGCAGCACATATCCTAGCGGGCCGCAGTACTTC; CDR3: CASSTYPSGPQYF
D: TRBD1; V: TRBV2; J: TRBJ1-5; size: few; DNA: TGTGCCAGCAAACAGGGGCTTAATCAGCCCCAGCATTTT; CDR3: CASKQGLNQPQHF